The 12 T cell receptor beta chains below all came from one sample that was sequenced in a study of T cells in Graves' hyperthyroidism and ophthalmopathy. RNA transcripts gave rise to amplified TCR beta CDR3 regions. When the TCR CDR3 underwent first-round RT-PCR, the HTBI primer set was used. A single record per CDR3 protein comes from TCRdb applying MiXCR to the multiplex PCR reads. There are under 350,000 distinct CDR3 sequences in the sample; under 25% occur only once, and roughly 52% lies in the top ten. Sequencing was done on a sample of blood. The receptor set was obtained from a woman in her forties or fifties with Graves' hyperthyroidism.

This clonotype showed up just a few times. The V and J genes are TRBV6-1 and TRBJ2-2; 10 positions match TRBD1. CDR1 is MNHNS, CDR2 SASEGT, per germline. V lost 6 bases and J lost 3; bases outside the gene matches: 4. The CDR3 length is 15 residues. CDR3 region: CASRRQGADTGELFF. CDR3 in DNA: TGTGCCAGCAGACGACAGGGGGCTGACACCGGGGAGCTGTTTTTT.

The chain links TRBV29-1 to TRBJ2-5; D is ambiguous. V lost 3 bases to trimming and J lost 1 base, with 9 bases between them. CDR1 is SQVTM and CDR2 is ANQGSEA in the germline V gene. This CDR3 comprises 13 residues. CDR3 in amino acids: CSVEGSIQETQYF. CDR3 DNA: TGCAGCGTTGAGGGCAGCATCCAAGAGACCCAGTACTTC.

The rearrangement uses TRBV6-4 and TRBJ2-3; the match to TRBD2 covers 8 bases. The CDR3 has 13 amino acids. CDR1 and CDR2 (germline): MRHNA, SNTAGT. V shed 6 bases, J shed 3 bases, and the junction held 2 bases outside the gene matches. The CDR3 spells CASRERETDTQYF. In nucleotides, the CDR3 is TGTGCCAGCAGAGAGCGGGAGACAGATACGCAGTATTTT.

J is TRBJ1-4 and V is TRBV7-8; 11 positions match TRBD1. The CDR3 contains 17 residues. Looked up from germline, CDR1 is SGHVS and CDR2 is FQNEAQ. J lost 5 bases, V lost 10 bases, and 15 bases had no gene match. The CDR3 region has the DNA TGTGCCACCACACGCCGGGACAGGGGGTACACAAATGAAAAACTGTTTTTT. Translated: CATTRRDRGYTNEKLFF.

This clonotype has more than one count but fewer than ten. This chain uses TRBV9 with TRBJ1-2; D not certain. The CDR3 sequence is 16 residues long. Germline assignment: CDR1 SGDLS and CDR2 YYNGEE. V lost 0 bases and J lost 6, with 18 bases in between. This CDR3 is CASSVASWVGMDGYTF. As DNA, the CDR3 is TGTGCCAGCAGCGTAGCCTCCTGGGTGGGAATGGATGGCTACACCTTC.

Ten or more counts support this clonotype. V gene TRBV28 combines with J gene TRBJ2-7, with 7 bases identical to TRBD2. Germline loops: CDR1 MDHEN, CDR2 SYDVKM. The CDR3 length is 15 residues. The trim removed 7 bases at V and 0 bases at J, leaving 9 bases unmatched. The CDR3 nucleotides read TGTGCCAGCAACGGAGCGGGATCCAGCTCCTACGAGCAGTACTTC. This sequence encodes CASNGAGSSSYEQYF.

The chain links TRBV5-1 to TRBJ1-3; D not certain. Trimming took off 2 bases at V and 3 bases at J, with 3 bases between the two ends. This CDR3 comprises 12 residues. Germline CDR1 is SGHRS and CDR2 is YFSETQ. The CDR3 reads CASSFDGNTIYF. CDR3 coding DNA: TGCGCCAGCAGCTTTGATGGAAACACCATATATTTT.

At least ten counts were recorded for this clonotype. J is TRBJ1-2 and V is TRBV7-8; D gene unclear. Trimming stripped 1 base from V and 4 bases from J, with 13 bases between. CDR3 length: 15 residues. CDR1 is SGHVS, CDR2 FQNEAQ, per germline. The CDR3: CASSLVGDLGYGYTF. Written as DNA, the CDR3 is TGTGCCAGCAGCTTAGTTGGTGACCTTGGCTATGGCTACACCTTC.

This clonotype was counted many times. V is TRBV28 and J is TRBJ1-2, with a possible D match to TRBD1 (5 bases). Per the germline V gene, CDR1 is MDHEN and CDR2 is SYDVKM. The CDR3 is 14 amino acids. V was cut by 4 bases and J by 4 bases, with 13 bases left in between. CDR3 nucleotides: TGTGCCAGCAGTTCCGGGGAGGGGTTCTATGGCTACACCTTC. Translating it yields CASSSGEGFYGYTF.

This clonotype was found a few times. The chain combines TRBV19 with TRBJ2-3, with D possibly TRBD2 on 7 matching bases. Germline CDR1 is LNHDA and CDR2 is SQIVND (reference sequence). The length of the CDR3 is 15 residues. Trimming took 6 bases from V and 5 from J, leaving 18 bases between them. The CDR3 loop is CASSSGGRYGDTQYF. The CDR3 DNA reads as TGTGCCAGTAGCTCGGGGGGCCGATATGGAGATACGCAGTATTTT.

In this sample, this clonotype turned up many times. As DNA, the CDR3 is TGTGCCAGCAGCCCCGTAGGGCTTCCATACGAGCAGTACTTC. Protein sequence: CASSPVGLPYEQYF. The chain couples TRBV12-3 or TRBV12-4 to TRBJ2-7; unclear D gene. V was pared by 6 bases and J by 4 bases, with 16 bases between. The length of the CDR3 is 14 residues.

Concerning this clonotype itself: One junction end does not reproduce the germline sequence, and a read error may be involved. V and J are TRBV12-3 or TRBV12-4 and TRBJ2-4, with TRBD2 as a possible D gene (6 bases). The CDR3 has 16 residues. The CDR3: CASTVGSGVAKSIQYF. The CDR3 DNA sequence: TGTGCCAGCACGGTCGGTAGCGGTGTAGCCAAAAGCATTCAGTACTTC.